The rows below give T cell receptor beta chains drawn from one sample of a study of human T cells and chemical hapten exposure. TCRdb processed the RACE reads anew with MiXCR; each CDR3 protein has one entry. The top ten clones hold roughly 6.2% of a sample with roughly 40,000 distinct CDR3 sequences, over 9.5% of them seen once. Specimen: whole blood, collected in connection with sensitization to the hapten diphenylcyclopropenone (DPC). The receptors here all came from a man aged 25-45 years with alopecia areata. Some clones in this sample may be carry-over from other donors' samples. Each CDR3 is given with its conserved first and last residue. The D gene is left open where the match is weak. Rows may omit the clone size; those that give it use once, few, many or a size class.

J gene: TRBJ2-3
V gene: TRBV10-3
clone size: -
CDR3 length: 14
D gene: TRBD2
CDR3 protein: CAIRGTSVADTQYF
CDR3 DNA: TGTGCCATCAGGGGGACTAGCGTAGCAGATACGCAGTATTTT

J gene: TRBJ2-1
V gene: TRBV12-3/TRBV12-4
clone size: -
CDR3 length: 15
D gene: TRBD2
CDR3 protein: CASSGSGSSYNEQFF
CDR3 DNA: TGTGCCAGCAGTGGAAGCGGGAGCTCCTACAATGAGCAGTTCTTC

J gene: TRBJ2-1
V gene: TRBV6-1
clone size: -
CDR3 length: 14
D gene: TRBD1
CDR3 protein: CASSRDRTYNEQFF
CDR3 DNA: TGTGCCAGCAGTAGGGACAGGACATACAATGAGCAGTTCTTC

J gene: TRBJ2-5
V gene: TRBV3-1
clone size: few
CDR3 length: 12
D gene: -
CDR3 protein: CASQMTSETQYF
CDR3 DNA: TGTGCCAGCCAAATGACGTCAGAGACCCAGTACTTC

J gene: TRBJ1-3
V gene: TRBV29-1
clone size: many
CDR3 length: 15
D gene: TRBD1
CDR3 protein: CSVARDRSSGNTIYF
CDR3 DNA: TGCAGCGTTGCACGGGACAGGAGCTCTGGAAACACCATATATTTT

J gene: TRBJ2-3
V gene: TRBV7-2
clone size: few
CDR3 length: 13
D gene: -
CDR3 protein: CASSFVPTDTQYF
CDR3 DNA: TGTGCCAGCAGCTTTGTACCCACAGATACGCAGTATTTT

J gene: TRBJ2-2
V gene: TRBV11-2
clone size: -
CDR3 length: 15
D gene: TRBD2
CDR3 protein: CASTTSGGPTGELFF
CDR3 DNA: TGTGCCAGCACCACTAGCGGGGGGCCAACCGGGGAGCTGTTTTTT

J gene: TRBJ2-2
V gene: TRBV12-2
clone size: -
CDR3 length: 21
D gene: -
CDR3 protein: CASRLAMLGLLAGENTGELFF
CDR3 DNA: TGTGCAAGTCGCTTAGCGATGCTCGGTCTGCTGGCGGGGGAGAACACCGGGGAGCTGTTTTTT

J gene: TRBJ1-5
V gene: TRBV7-2
clone size: few
CDR3 length: 14
D gene: -
CDR3 protein: CAGSVGGSNQPQHF
CDR3 DNA: TGTGCCGGCTCGGTGGGGGGCAGCAATCAGCCCCAGCATTTT

J gene: TRBJ2-1
V gene: TRBV7-6
clone size: many
CDR3 length: 16
D gene: TRBD2
CDR3 protein: CASSGEKGLVYNEQFF
CDR3 DNA: TGTGCCAGCAGCGGAGAGAAGGGACTAGTCTACAATGAGCAGTTCTTC

J gene: TRBJ2-1
V gene: TRBV11-3
clone size: few
CDR3 length: 15
D gene: TRBD2
CDR3 protein: CASSLVSGSDNEQFF
CDR3 DNA: TGTGCCAGCAGCTTAGTTAGCGGGAGCGACAATGAGCAGTTCTTC

J gene: TRBJ2-5
V gene: TRBV3-1
clone size: -
CDR3 length: 12
D gene: -
CDR3 protein: CASSKAIETQYF
CDR3 DNA: TGTGCCAGCAGCAAGGCGATCGAGACCCAGTACTTC

J gene: TRBJ1-1
V gene: TRBV20-1
clone size: -
CDR3 length: 15
D gene: TRBD1
CDR3 protein: CSATLGTGAYTEAFF
CDR3 DNA: TGCAGTGCAACACTCGGGACAGGGGCTTACACTGAAGCTTTCTTT

J gene: TRBJ2-2
V gene: TRBV6-2/TRBV6-3
clone size: few
CDR3 length: 15
D gene: -
CDR3 protein: CASSERTANTGELFF
CDR3 DNA: TGTGCCAGCAGTGAACGGACAGCGAACACCGGGGAGCTGTTTTTT

J gene: TRBJ2-3
V gene: TRBV10-3
clone size: many
CDR3 length: 14
D gene: -
CDR3 protein: CAISGAGRPDTQYF
CDR3 DNA: TGTGCCATCAGTGGGGCGGGGCGCCCAGATACGCAGTATTTT

J gene: TRBJ2-5
V gene: TRBV2
clone size: many
CDR3 length: 16
D gene: TRBD2
CDR3 protein: CASSELGLAGFETQYF
CDR3 DNA: TGTGCCAGCAGTGAATTGGGACTAGCCGGGTTCGAGACCCAGTACTTC

J gene: TRBJ1-2
V gene: TRBV10-2
clone size: many
CDR3 length: 14
D gene: -
CDR3 protein: CASSDGGRDYGYTF
CDR3 DNA: TGCGCCAGCAGTGATGGGGGGCGTGACTATGGCTACACCTTC

J gene: TRBJ1-1
V gene: TRBV21-1
clone size: once
CDR3 length: 16
D gene: -
CDR3 protein: CASRPGPERMNTEAFF
CDR3 DNA: TGTGCCAGCAGGCCTGGACCCGAAAGGATGAACACTGAAGCTTTCTTT

J gene: TRBJ2-3
V gene: TRBV10-3
clone size: few
CDR3 length: 12
D gene: -
CDR3 protein: CASEQGGDTQYF
CDR3 DNA: TGTGCCAGCGAACAAGGAGGGGATACGCAGTATTTT

J gene: TRBJ2-3
V gene: TRBV7-9
clone size: many
CDR3 length: 14
D gene: TRBD2
CDR3 protein: CANEAGASTDTQYF
CDR3 DNA: TGTGCCAACGAAGCGGGGGCTAGCACAGATACGCAGTATTTT

J gene: TRBJ2-1
V gene: TRBV7-9
clone size: many
CDR3 length: 18
D gene: -
CDR3 protein: CASSLDRDRPSGPNEQFF
CDR3 DNA: TGTGCCAGCAGCTTGGACAGGGATAGGCCTAGCGGTCCGAATGAGCAGTTCTTC

J gene: TRBJ2-1
V gene: TRBV4-3
clone size: many
CDR3 length: 15
D gene: -
CDR3 protein: CASSQEGLAVREQFF
CDR3 DNA: TGCGCCAGCAGCCAAGAAGGGCTAGCAGTGAGGGAGCAGTTCTTC

J gene: TRBJ1-4
V gene: TRBV20-1
clone size: many
CDR3 length: 14
D gene: TRBD1
CDR3 protein: CSASATGLIEKLFF
CDR3 DNA: TGCAGTGCTAGTGCGACAGGGTTAATTGAAAAACTGTTTTTT

J gene: TRBJ1-4
V gene: TRBV18
clone size: many
CDR3 length: 15
D gene: -
CDR3 protein: CASSPAEGNGEKLFF
CDR3 DNA: TGTGCCAGCTCACCGGCGGAGGGAAACGGTGAAAAACTGTTTTTT

J gene: TRBJ2-2
V gene: TRBV5-1
clone size: -
CDR3 length: 15
D gene: -
CDR3 protein: CASSLDRVNTGELFF
CDR3 DNA: TGCGCCAGCAGCTTGGACAGGGTGAACACCGGGGAGCTGTTTTTT

J gene: TRBJ1-6
V gene: TRBV6-5
clone size: many
CDR3 length: 14
D gene: -
CDR3 protein: CASRDSSYNSPLHF
CDR3 DNA: TGTGCCAGCAGGGATAGCTCCTATAATTCACCCCTCCACTTT

J gene: TRBJ2-7
V gene: TRBV7-6
clone size: -
CDR3 length: 14
D gene: TRBD2
CDR3 protein: CASSPRTSDYEQYF
CDR3 DNA: TGTGCCAGCAGCCCTCGGACTAGCGACTACGAGCAGTACTTC

J gene: TRBJ2-7
V gene: TRBV29-1
clone size: few
CDR3 length: 13
D gene: -
CDR3 protein: CSVDDGRAYEQYF
CDR3 DNA: TGCAGCGTTGATGATGGCAGGGCCTACGAGCAGTACTTC

J gene: TRBJ2-5
V gene: TRBV7-6
clone size: few
CDR3 length: 15
D gene: -
CDR3 protein: CASSLFLAPQETQYF
CDR3 DNA: TGTGCCAGCAGCTTATTCCTAGCGCCACAAGAGACCCAGTACTTC

J gene: TRBJ1-1
V gene: TRBV27
clone size: many
CDR3 length: 13
D gene: -
CDR3 protein: CASSWDSGTEAFF
CDR3 DNA: TGTGCCAGCAGTTGGGATTCTGGCACTGAAGCTTTCTTT

J gene: TRBJ2-1
V gene: TRBV29-1
clone size: few
CDR3 length: 10
D gene: -
CDR3 protein: CSAKNNEQFF
CDR3 DNA: TGCAGCGCCAAGAACAATGAGCAGTTCTTC

J gene: TRBJ2-5
V gene: TRBV5-1
clone size: -
CDR3 length: 13
D gene: -
CDR3 protein: CASRLTVQETQYF
CDR3 DNA: TGCGCCAGCCGCCTGACAGTACAAGAGACCCAGTACTTC

J gene: TRBJ1-2
V gene: TRBV7-8
clone size: -
CDR3 length: 15
D gene: -
CDR3 protein: CASSLAGAAGEGYTF
CDR3 DNA: TGTGCCAGCAGCTTAGCGGGGGCGGCAGGGGAAGGCTACACCTTC

J gene: TRBJ2-1
V gene: TRBV29-1
clone size: many
CDR3 length: 14
D gene: -
CDR3 protein: CSVAGTHSYNEQFF
CDR3 DNA: TGCAGCGTGGCCGGGACTCATTCCTACAATGAGCAGTTCTTC

J gene: TRBJ2-2
V gene: TRBV11-3
clone size: -
CDR3 length: 15
D gene: -
CDR3 protein: CASSVSGTVTGELFF
CDR3 DNA: TGTGCCAGCAGCGTCAGCGGGACAGTGACCGGGGAGCTGTTTTTT

J gene: TRBJ1-2
V gene: TRBV28
clone size: many
CDR3 length: 14
D gene: -
CDR3 protein: CASRKDRATIGYTF
CDR3 DNA: TGTGCCAGCAGGAAGGACAGAGCTACTATTGGCTACACCTTC

J gene: TRBJ1-1
V gene: TRBV9
clone size: -
CDR3 length: 18
D gene: -
CDR3 protein: CASSSPTWAGVTGTEAFF
CDR3 DNA: TGTGCCAGCAGCTCCCCCACCTGGGCAGGCGTAACGGGCACTGAAGCTTTCTTT

J gene: TRBJ2-7
V gene: TRBV6-5
clone size: -
CDR3 length: 16
D gene: TRBD2
CDR3 protein: CASSATTSGYPYEQYF
CDR3 DNA: TGTGCCAGCAGCGCAACGACTAGCGGGTACCCCTACGAGCAGTACTTC

J gene: TRBJ2-3
V gene: TRBV5-6
clone size: -
CDR3 length: 14
D gene: -
CDR3 protein: CASSRGKGTDTQYF
CDR3 DNA: TGTGCCAGCAGCCGCGGGAAGGGGACAGATACGCAGTATTTT

J gene: TRBJ2-1
V gene: TRBV27
clone size: many
CDR3 length: 19
D gene: TRBD2
CDR3 protein: CASSPRTGNLLAGGYEQFF
CDR3 DNA: TGTGCCAGCAGTCCGCGGACAGGGAATTTACTAGCGGGAGGTTATGAGCAGTTCTTC

J gene: TRBJ2-7
V gene: TRBV3-1
clone size: many
CDR3 length: 14
D gene: -
CDR3 protein: CASSQFPSSYEQYF
CDR3 DNA: TGTGCCAGCAGCCAATTTCCCAGCTCCTACGAGCAGTACTTC

J gene: TRBJ2-7
V gene: TRBV5-6
clone size: -
CDR3 length: 12
D gene: -
CDR3 protein: CASSRIFREQYF
CDR3 DNA: TGTGCCAGCAGCCGAATATTCAGAGAGCAGTACTTC

J gene: TRBJ1-4
V gene: TRBV7-9
clone size: -
CDR3 length: 14
D gene: TRBD1
CDR3 protein: CASGKQGTNEKLFF
CDR3 DNA: TGTGCCAGCGGAAAACAGGGGACTAATGAAAAACTGTTTTTT

J gene: TRBJ1-1
V gene: TRBV4-2
clone size: many
CDR3 length: 14
D gene: -
CDR3 protein: CASSQDRGGTEAFF
CDR3 DNA: TGTGCCAGCAGCCAAGACAGGGGAGGCACTGAAGCTTTCTTT

J gene: TRBJ1-1
V gene: TRBV9
clone size: -
CDR3 length: 13
D gene: -
CDR3 protein: CASSWGTDTEAFF
CDR3 DNA: TGTGCCAGCAGTTGGGGAACGGACACTGAAGCTTTCTTT

J gene: TRBJ1-2
V gene: TRBV10-3
clone size: many
CDR3 length: 11
D gene: -
CDR3 protein: CAISEGFGYTF
CDR3 DNA: TGTGCCATCAGTGAGGGGTTTGGCTACACCTTC

J gene: TRBJ2-3
V gene: TRBV5-8
clone size: -
CDR3 length: 17
D gene: TRBD2
CDR3 protein: CASSYQPLAGVTDTQYF
CDR3 DNA: TGTGCCAGCAGCTACCAACCACTAGCGGGGGTCACAGATACGCAGTATTTT

J gene: TRBJ2-2
V gene: TRBV20-1
clone size: many
CDR3 length: 15
D gene: -
CDR3 protein: CSARSGGTNTGELFF
CDR3 DNA: TGCAGTGCTAGATCGGGGGGCACGAACACCGGGGAGCTGTTTTTT

J gene: TRBJ2-5
V gene: TRBV5-1
clone size: few
CDR3 length: 13
D gene: TRBD1
CDR3 protein: CASSSTRGQVEYF
CDR3 DNA: TGCGCCAGCAGCTCAACCAGAGGACAGGTCGAGTACTTC

J gene: TRBJ1-1
V gene: TRBV21-1
clone size: -
CDR3 length: 15
D gene: -
CDR3 protein: CASSKGPQGGGEPFF
CDR3 DNA: TGTGCCAGCAGCAAAGGCCCCCAAGGGGGCGGCGAGCCTTTCTTT

J gene: TRBJ1-3
V gene: TRBV14
clone size: -
CDR3 length: 15
D gene: -
CDR3 protein: CASSQKTGFGNTIYF
CDR3 DNA: TGTGCCAGCAGCCAAAAAACAGGGTTTGGAAACACCATATATTTT

J gene: TRBJ1-2
V gene: TRBV27
clone size: -
CDR3 length: 13
D gene: -
CDR3 protein: CASRETANYGYTF
CDR3 DNA: TGTGCCAGCAGGGAGACAGCTAACTATGGCTACACCTTC

J gene: TRBJ1-4
V gene: TRBV18
clone size: many
CDR3 length: 16
D gene: TRBD1
CDR3 protein: CASSPIIGQATEKLFF
CDR3 DNA: TGTGCCAGCTCACCTATCATCGGACAGGCTACAGAAAAACTGTTTTTT